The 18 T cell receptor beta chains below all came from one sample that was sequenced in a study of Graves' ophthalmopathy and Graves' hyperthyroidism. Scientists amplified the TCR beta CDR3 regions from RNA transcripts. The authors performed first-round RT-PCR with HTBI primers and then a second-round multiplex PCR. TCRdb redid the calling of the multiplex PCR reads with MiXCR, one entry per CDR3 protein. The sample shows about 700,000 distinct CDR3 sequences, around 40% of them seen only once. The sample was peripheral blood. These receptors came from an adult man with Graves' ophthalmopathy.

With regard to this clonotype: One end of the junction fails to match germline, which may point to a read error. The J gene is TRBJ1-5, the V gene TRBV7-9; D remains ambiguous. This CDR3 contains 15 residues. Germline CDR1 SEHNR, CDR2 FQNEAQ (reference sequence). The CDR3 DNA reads TGTACCAGCAGTGTTGTTGGGAAGGCGGATCAGCCCCAGCATTTT. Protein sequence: CTSSVVGKADQPQHF. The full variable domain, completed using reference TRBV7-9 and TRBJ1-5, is DTGVSQNPRHKITKRGQNVTFRCDPISEHNRLYWYRQTLGQGPEFLTYFQNEAQLEKSRLLSDRFSAERPKGSFSTLEIQRTEQGDSAMYLCTSSVVGKADQPQHFGDGTRLSIL.

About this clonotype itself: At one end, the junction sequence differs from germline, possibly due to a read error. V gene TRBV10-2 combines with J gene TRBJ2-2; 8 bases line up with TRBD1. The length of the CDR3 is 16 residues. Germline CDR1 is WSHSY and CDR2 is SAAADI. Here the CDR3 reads CASSQDPGGNTGELFF. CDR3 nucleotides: TGTGCCAGCAGCCAAGACCCAGGGGGCAACACCGGGGAGCTGTTTTTT.

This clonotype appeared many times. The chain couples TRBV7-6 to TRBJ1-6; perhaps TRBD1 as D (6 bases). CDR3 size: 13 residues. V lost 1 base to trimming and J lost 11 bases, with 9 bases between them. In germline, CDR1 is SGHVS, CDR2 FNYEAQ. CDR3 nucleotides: TGTGCCAGCAGCTTAGAGAACAGGGCACCCCTCCACTTT. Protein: CASSLENRAPLHF.

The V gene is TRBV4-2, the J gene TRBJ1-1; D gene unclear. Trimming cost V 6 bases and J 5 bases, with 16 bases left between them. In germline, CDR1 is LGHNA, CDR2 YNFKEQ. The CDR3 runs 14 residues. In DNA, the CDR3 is TGTGCCAGCAGTCCGGACCACCCGATAACTGAAGCTTTCTTT. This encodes CASSPDHPITEAFF.

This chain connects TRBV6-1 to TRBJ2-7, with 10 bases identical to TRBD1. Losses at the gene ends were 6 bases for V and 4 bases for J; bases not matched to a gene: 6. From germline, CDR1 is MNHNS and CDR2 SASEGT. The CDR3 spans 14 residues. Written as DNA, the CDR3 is TGTGCCAGCAGACTAGACAGGGGGCTGTACGAGCAGTACTTC. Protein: CASRLDRGLYEQYF.

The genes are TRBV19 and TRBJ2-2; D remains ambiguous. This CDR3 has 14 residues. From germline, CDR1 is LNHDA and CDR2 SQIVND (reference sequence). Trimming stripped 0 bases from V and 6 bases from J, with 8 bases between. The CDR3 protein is CASSIDRVPGELFF. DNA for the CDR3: TGTGCCAGTAGTATAGACCGGGTGCCCGGGGAGCTGTTTTTT.

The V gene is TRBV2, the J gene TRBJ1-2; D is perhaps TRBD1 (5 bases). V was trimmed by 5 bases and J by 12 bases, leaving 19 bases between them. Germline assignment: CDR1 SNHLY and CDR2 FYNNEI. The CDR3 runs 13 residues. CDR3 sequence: CASSLKTDYGNTF. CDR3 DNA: TGTGCCAGCAGTTTGAAGACAGACTATGGAAACACCTTC.

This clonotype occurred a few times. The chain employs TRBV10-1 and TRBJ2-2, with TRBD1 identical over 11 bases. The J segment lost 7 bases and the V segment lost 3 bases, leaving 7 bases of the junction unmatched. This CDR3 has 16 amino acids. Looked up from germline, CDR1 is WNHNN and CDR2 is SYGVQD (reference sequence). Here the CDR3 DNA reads TGCGCCAGCAGTGACCCCCAGGACAGGGGGCACGGGGAGCTGTTTTTT. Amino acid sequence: CASSDPQDRGHGELFF.

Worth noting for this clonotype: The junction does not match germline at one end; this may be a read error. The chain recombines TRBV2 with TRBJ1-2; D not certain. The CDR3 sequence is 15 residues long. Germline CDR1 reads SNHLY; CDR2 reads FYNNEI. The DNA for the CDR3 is TGTGCCAGCAGTTTCGACATGGATGTAGGCTATGCCTACACCTTC. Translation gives CASSFDMDVGYAYTF.

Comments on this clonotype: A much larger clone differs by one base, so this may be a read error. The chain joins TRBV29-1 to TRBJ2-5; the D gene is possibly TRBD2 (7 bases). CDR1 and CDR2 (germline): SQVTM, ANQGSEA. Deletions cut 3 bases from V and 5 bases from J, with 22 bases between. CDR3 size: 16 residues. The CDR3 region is CSVEYPGGRGHETQYF. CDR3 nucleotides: TGCAGCGTTGAGTACCCGGGGGGACGGGGGCACGAGACCCAGTACTTC.

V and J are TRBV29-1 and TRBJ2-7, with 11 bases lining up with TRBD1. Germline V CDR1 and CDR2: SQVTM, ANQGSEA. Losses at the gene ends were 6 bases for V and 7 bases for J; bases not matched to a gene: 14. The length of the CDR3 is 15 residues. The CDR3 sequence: CSVGTGQGVASEQYF. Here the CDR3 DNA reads TGCAGCGTAGGGACGGGACAGGGGGTGGCGAGTGAGCAGTACTTC.

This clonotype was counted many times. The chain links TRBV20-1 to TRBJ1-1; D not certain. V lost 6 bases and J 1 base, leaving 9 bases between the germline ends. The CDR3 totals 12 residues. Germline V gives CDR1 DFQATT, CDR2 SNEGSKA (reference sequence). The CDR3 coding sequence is TGCAGTGCGAGACGGGGGAACACTGAAGCTTTCTTT. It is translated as CSARRGNTEAFF.

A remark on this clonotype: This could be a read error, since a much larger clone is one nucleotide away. The CDR3 here is CGAMGLGEQYF. CDR3 sequence (DNA): TGCGGTGCCATGGGGCTTGGAGAGCAGTACTTC. The chain recombines TRBV20-1 with TRBJ2-7, with D possibly being TRBD1 (5 bases). The CDR3 runs 11 residues. Germline V gene lookup returns CDR1 DFQATT and CDR2 SNEGSKA (reference sequence).

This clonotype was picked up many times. The CDR3 loop reads CASSHPDDGYEQYF. CDR3 bases: TGCGCCAGCAGCCACCCGGACGACGGCTACGAGCAGTACTTC. This sequence joins TRBV4-3 and TRBJ2-7; D ambiguous. CDR3 length: 14 residues. V lost 3 bases to trimming and J lost 3 bases, with 12 bases between them. Germline V gene lookup returns CDR1 LGHNA and CDR2 YSLEER.

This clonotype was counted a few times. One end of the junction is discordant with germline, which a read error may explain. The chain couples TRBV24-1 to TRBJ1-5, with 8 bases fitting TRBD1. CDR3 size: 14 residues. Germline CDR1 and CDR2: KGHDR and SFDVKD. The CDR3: CASSTGQGWLAQHF. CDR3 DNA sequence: TGTGCCAGCAGTACCGGACAGGGTTGGTTGGCCCAGCATTTT.

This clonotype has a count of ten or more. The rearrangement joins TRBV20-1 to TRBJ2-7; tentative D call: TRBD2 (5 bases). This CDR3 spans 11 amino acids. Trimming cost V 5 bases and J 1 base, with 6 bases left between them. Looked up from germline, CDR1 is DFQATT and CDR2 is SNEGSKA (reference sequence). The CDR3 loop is CSAGGSYEQYF. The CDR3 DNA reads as TGCAGTGCTGGAGGATCCTACGAGCAGTACTTC.

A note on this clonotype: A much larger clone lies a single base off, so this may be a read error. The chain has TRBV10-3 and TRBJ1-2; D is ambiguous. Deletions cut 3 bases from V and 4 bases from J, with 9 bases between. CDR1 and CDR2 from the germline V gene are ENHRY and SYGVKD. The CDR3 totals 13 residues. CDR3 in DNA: TGTGCCATCAGTGAAATGGGGAGCTATGGCTACACCTTC. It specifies CAISEMGSYGYTF.

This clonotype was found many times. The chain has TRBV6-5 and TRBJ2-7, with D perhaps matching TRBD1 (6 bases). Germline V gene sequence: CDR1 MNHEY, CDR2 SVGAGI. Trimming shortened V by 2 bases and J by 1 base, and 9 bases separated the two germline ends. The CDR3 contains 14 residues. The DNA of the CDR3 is TGTGCCAGCAGTTACAACACAGGGTCCTACGAGCAGTACTTC. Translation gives CASSYNTGSYEQYF.